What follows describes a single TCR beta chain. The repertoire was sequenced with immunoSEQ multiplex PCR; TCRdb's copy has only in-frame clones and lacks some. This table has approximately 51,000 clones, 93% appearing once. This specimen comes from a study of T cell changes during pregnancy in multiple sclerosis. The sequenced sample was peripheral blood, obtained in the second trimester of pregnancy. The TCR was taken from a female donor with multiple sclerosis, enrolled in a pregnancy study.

CDR3 protein: CAIPGNRELHNYGYTF. The CDR3 bases are TGCGCCATCCCGGGGAACAGGGAATTGCATAACTATGGCTACACCTTC. This chain links TRBV5-1 with TRBJ1-2; D perhaps matches TRBD1 (6 bases). The CDR3 extends over 16 amino acids. Germline CDR1 is SGHRS and CDR2 is YFSETQ. Trimming removed 9 bases at V and 1 base at J, with 22 bases between.